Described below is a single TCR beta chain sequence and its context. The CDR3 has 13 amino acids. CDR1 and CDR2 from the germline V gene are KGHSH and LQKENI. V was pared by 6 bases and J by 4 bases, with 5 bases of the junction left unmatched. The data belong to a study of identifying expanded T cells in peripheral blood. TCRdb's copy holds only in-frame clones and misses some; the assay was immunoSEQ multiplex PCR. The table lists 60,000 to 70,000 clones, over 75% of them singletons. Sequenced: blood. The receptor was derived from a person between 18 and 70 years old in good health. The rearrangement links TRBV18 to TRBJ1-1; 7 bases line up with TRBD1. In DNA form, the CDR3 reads TGTGCCAGCTCCCCCAGGGGGGCCACTGAAGCTTTCTTT. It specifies CASSPRGATEAFF.